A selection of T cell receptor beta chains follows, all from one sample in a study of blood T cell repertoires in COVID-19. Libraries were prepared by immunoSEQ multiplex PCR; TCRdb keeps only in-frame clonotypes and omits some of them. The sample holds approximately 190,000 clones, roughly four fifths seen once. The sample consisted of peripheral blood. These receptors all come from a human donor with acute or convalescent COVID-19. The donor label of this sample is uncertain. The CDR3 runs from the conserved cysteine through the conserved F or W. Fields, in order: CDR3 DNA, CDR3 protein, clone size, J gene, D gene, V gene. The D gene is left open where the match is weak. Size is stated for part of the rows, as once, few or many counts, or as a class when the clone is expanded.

DNA: TGTGCCACATCTCTGCCGGGTGCAAGCAATGAGCAGTTCTTC; CDR3: CATSLPGASNEQFF; size: -; J: TRBJ2-1; D: -; V: TRBV24-1
DNA: TGTGCCAGCAGTGACGGGGGTTTGGGATTCTACGAGCAGTACTTC; CDR3: CASSDGGLGFYEQYF; size: -; J: TRBJ2-7; D: -; V: TRBV6-1
DNA: TGTGCCAGCAGCTTAATGGGAGAGTATTTACCGACTCCGTACTTC; CDR3: CASSLMGEYLPTPYF; size: few; J: TRBJ2-5; D: -; V: TRBV11-2
DNA: TGTGCCAGCAGCTTGGAGGGGGCAGGGAGGGAAAAACTGTTTTTT; CDR3: CASSLEGAGREKLFF; size: once; J: TRBJ1-4; D: TRBD1; V: TRBV7-3
DNA: TGTGCCAGCAGTTCGACAGGGAAAAGGGAGACCCAGTACTTC; CDR3: CASSSTGKRETQYF; size: -; J: TRBJ2-5; D: TRBD1; V: TRBV2
DNA: TGTGCCAGCAGCTTTAGCGTTAGGGAGACCCAGTACTTC; CDR3: CASSFSVRETQYF; size: -; J: TRBJ2-5; D: -; V: TRBV7-8
DNA: TGTGCCTCCTCGACAGGGGGCTACAATGAGCAGTTCTTC; CDR3: CASSTGGYNEQFF; size: -; J: TRBJ2-1; D: TRBD1; V: TRBV30
DNA: TGTGCCAGCAACCAGGGTACTGGCTACACCTTC; CDR3: CASNQGTGYTF; size: -; J: TRBJ1-2; D: -; V: TRBV2
DNA: TGTGCCAGCAGTCTACGACAGGGTATGAACACTGAAGCTTTCTTT; CDR3: CASSLRQGMNTEAFF; size: -; J: TRBJ1-1; D: TRBD1; V: TRBV6-2/TRBV6-3
DNA: TGTGCCAGCGAGGGTCAAAACACCGGGGAGCTGTTTTTT; CDR3: CASEGQNTGELFF; size: -; J: TRBJ2-2; D: -; V: TRBV2
DNA: TGTGCCAGCAGCCGACAGGCGGCGGGGGACTCCTACGAGCAGTACTTC; CDR3: CASSRQAAGDSYEQYF; size: -; J: TRBJ2-7; D: -; V: TRBV7-8
DNA: TGTGCCAGCAGCCTACAGGGGGCTGCGAACACTGAAGCTTTCTTT; CDR3: CASSLQGAANTEAFF; size: -; J: TRBJ1-1; D: TRBD1; V: TRBV7-2
DNA: TGTGCCATCAGTGAACAGGGCGTCAGTACTGAAGCTTTCTTT; CDR3: CAISEQGVSTEAFF; size: once; J: TRBJ1-1; D: -; V: TRBV10-3
DNA: TGTGCCAGCAGTTCCCTTACCCTGCGCGGGAGGGGGCCAGATACGCAGTATTTT; CDR3: CASSSLTLRGRGPDTQYF; size: -; J: TRBJ2-3; D: TRBD2; V: TRBV27
DNA: TGTGCCAGCAGTTTCCAACGGCGGGGAACTGAAGCTTTCTTT; CDR3: CASSFQRRGTEAFF; size: -; J: TRBJ1-1; D: -; V: TRBV28
DNA: TGTGCCAGCAGCTTAGCAAGGACTAGCAAGGAACAAGAGACCCAGTACTTC; CDR3: CASSLARTSKEQETQYF; size: few; J: TRBJ2-5; D: TRBD2; V: TRBV7-9
DNA: TGTGCCCTAAAAGGGGCATTTAGCACAGATACGCAGTATTTT; CDR3: CALKGAFSTDTQYF; size: -; J: TRBJ2-3; D: -; V: TRBV10-3
DNA: TGTGCCACCAGCGACAGGGCCGGGACTGAAGCTTTCTTT; CDR3: CATSDRAGTEAFF; size: -; J: TRBJ1-1; D: TRBD1; V: TRBV24-1
DNA: TGTGCCTGGAGTATCGGGGGACAGCTTTACGAGCAGTACTTC; CDR3: CAWSIGGQLYEQYF; size: -; J: TRBJ2-7; D: -; V: TRBV30
DNA: TGCAGCGTTGAATCGACACTGAACACTGAAGCTTTCTTT; CDR3: CSVESTLNTEAFF; size: -; J: TRBJ1-1; D: -; V: TRBV29-1
DNA: TGTGCCTGGAGTGTACGGCCAGCGGGAGAAGGTGAGCAGTACTTC; CDR3: CAWSVRPAGEGEQYF; size: -; J: TRBJ2-7; D: TRBD2; V: TRBV30
DNA: TGTGCCAGCAGTCAAACTAGCGGGGGGTCCTACGAGCAGTACTTC; CDR3: CASSQTSGGSYEQYF; size: -; J: TRBJ2-7; D: TRBD2; V: TRBV28
DNA: TGTGCCAGCTCCCTGTTTCAGGGGGGCCTTTCCTCTGGAAACACCATATATTTT; CDR3: CASSLFQGGLSSGNTIYF; size: once; J: TRBJ1-3; D: TRBD1; V: TRBV18